The 24 T cell receptor beta chains presented below share a single source sample, sequenced in a study of T cell responses to AZD1222 COVID-19 vaccine. Some clones are missing from TCRdb's copy, which holds only in-frame ones; the method was immunoSEQ multiplex PCR. The table lists over 100,000 clones, about 94% of them singletons. The input for sequencing was peripheral blood, taken on day 0 of AZD1222 vaccination. These receptors were taken from an adult in good health.

The gene calls are TRBV6-5 and TRBJ2-1; no firm D call. V was trimmed by 3 bases and J by 7 bases, leaving 10 bases between them. This CDR3 is built from 13 residues. Germline V gene lookup returns CDR1 MNHEY and CDR2 SVGAGI. The CDR3 DNA sequence: TGTGCCAGCAGTTATGTCGACGGGAATGAGCAGTTCTTC. It specifies CASSYVDGNEQFF.

The V and J genes are TRBV6-1 and TRBJ1-4; D gene ambiguous. Germline assignment: CDR1 MNHNS and CDR2 SASEGT. V lost 1 base, J lost 13 bases, and 16 bases lay in between. The CDR3 runs to 14 residues. The CDR3 sequence: CASSEGVVAPPLFF. In nucleotides, the CDR3 is TGTGCCAGCAGTGAAGGGGTGGTGGCCCCGCCACTGTTTTTT.

The chain employs TRBV6-2 or TRBV6-3 and TRBJ2-7; D is undetermined. This CDR3 contains 13 residues. The germline gives CDR1 MNHEY, CDR2 SVGEGT. Trimming cost V 2 bases and J 1 base, with 6 bases left between them. The DNA of the CDR3 is TGTGCCAGCAGTTACGTCGGTTCCTACGAGCAGTACTTC. Protein sequence: CASSYVGSYEQYF.

The chain employs TRBV5-1 and TRBJ1-1, with D perhaps TRBD1 (6 bases). Trimming took off 4 bases at V and 4 bases at J, with 17 bases between the two ends. The CDR3 is 15 residues long. Germline V gene lookup returns CDR1 SGHRS and CDR2 YFSETQ. The CDR3 region is CASSPGHNGITEAFF. DNA for the CDR3: TGCGCCAGCAGCCCGGGACATAACGGTATCACTGAAGCTTTCTTT.

This clone came up once. V and J are TRBV19 and TRBJ1-3; no clear D gene. This CDR3 region has 14 residues. Germline lookup yields CDR1 LNHDA and CDR2 SQIVND (reference sequence). V dropped 6 bases and J dropped 3 bases, with 12 bases sitting between them. The CDR3 is CASRPSKFGNTIYF. Here the CDR3 DNA reads TGTGCCAGTAGGCCGAGCAAATTTGGAAACACCATATATTTT.

The chain carries TRBV7-6 and TRBJ1-1; no firm D call. V was cut by 1 base and J by 7 bases, with 13 bases left in between. The germline V gene has CDR1 SGHVS and CDR2 FNYEAQ. The CDR3 totals 14 residues. The CDR3 loop is CASSLEPGLGEAFF. The CDR3 DNA reads as TGTGCCAGCAGCTTAGAACCAGGTCTTGGTGAAGCTTTCTTT.

This sequence joins TRBV7-9 and TRBJ1-2, with TRBD1 identical over 9 bases. In germline, CDR1 is SEHNR, CDR2 FQNEAQ (reference sequence). V dropped 5 bases and J dropped 4; count of bases not matched to a gene: 5. The CDR3 totals 14 residues. The CDR3 DNA sequence: TGTGCCAGCAGCCTAAAACAGGGGGCCTATGGCTACACCTTC. Its protein product is CASSLKQGAYGYTF.

The V gene is TRBV5-1, the J gene TRBJ1-2, with 7 bases matching TRBD1. The J segment lost 3 bases and the V segment lost 3 bases, leaving 5 bases of the junction unmatched. CDR1 SGHRS and CDR2 YFSETQ come from the germline V gene. CDR3 length equals 14 residues. The CDR3 DNA sequence: TGCGCCAGCAGCTCCTACAGGGGCGACTATGGCTACACCTTC. Translation gives CASSSYRGDYGYTF.

This chain connects TRBV18 to TRBJ2-1; 9 bases agree with TRBD2. J gave up 0 bases and V 5 bases, and 5 bases lay outside the gene matches. This CDR3 has 16 amino acids. In germline, CDR1 is KGHSH, CDR2 LQKENI. The CDR3 nucleotides are TGTGCCAGCTCAAGTAGCGGGGGAAGCTCCTACAATGAGCAGTTCTTC. It translates to CASSSSGGSSYNEQFF.

The chain has TRBV5-6 and TRBJ1-5; possible D gene TRBD1, 5 bases. The CDR3 consists of 15 residues. Per the germline V gene, CDR1 is SGHDT and CDR2 is YYEEEE. Trimming shortened V by 4 bases and J by 0 bases, and 11 bases separated the two germline ends. The CDR3 is CASSTRGYSNQPQHF. CDR3 sequence (DNA): TGTGCCAGCAGCACCCGGGGGTATAGCAATCAGCCCCAGCATTTT.

A note on this clone: This same CDR3 is encoded by further DNA sequences in the sample. The V and J genes are TRBV30 and TRBJ1-1, with 9 bases lining up with TRBD1. Trimming at V came to 3 bases and at J to 1 base, leaving 3 bases not matched to a gene. Germline CDR1 and CDR2: GTSNPN and SVGIG (reference sequence). This CDR3 has 14 residues. The CDR3, as DNA: TGTGCCTGGAGGGGACAGGGTGGGAACACTGAAGCTTTCTTT. This sequence encodes CAWRGQGGNTEAFF. Drawing the rest from reference TRBV30 and TRBJ1-1, the complete variable domain is SQTIHQWPATLVQPVGSPLSLECTVEGTSNPNLYWYRQAAGRGLQLLFYSVGIGQISSEVPQNLSASRPQDRQFILSSKKLLLSDSGFYLCAWRGQGGNTEAFFGQGTRLTVV.

DNA for the CDR3: TGTGCCACCAGCCCGGGACTTCCAAATGAGCAGTTCTTC. It is translated as CATSPGLPNEQFF. V usage is TRBV15 and J usage is TRBJ2-1; TRBD2 is a possible D gene (6 bases). Germline values: CDR1 LNHNV, CDR2 YYDKDF (reference sequence). This CDR3 comprises 13 residues. The V end lost 5 bases, the J end lost 7 bases, and 12 bases lay between the germline ends.

The CDR3 spells CAWSRLSYEQYF. The CDR3 DNA reads as TGTGCCTGGAGTCGACTCTCCTACGAGCAGTACTTC. The gene calls are TRBV30 and TRBJ2-7; no clear D gene. This CDR3 has 12 residues. Trimming removed 2 bases from V and 0 bases from J, with 5 bases in between. Germline lookup yields CDR1 GTSNPN and CDR2 SVGIG (reference sequence).

J is TRBJ1-2 and V is TRBV27; D ambiguous. Looked up from germline, CDR1 is MNHEY and CDR2 is SMNVEV (reference sequence). The CDR3 extends over 15 amino acids. The V and J ends lost 5 bases and 0 bases respectively, with 13 bases between them. Written as DNA, the CDR3 is TGTGCCAGCAGTCCCCGAGCAGAGGCTAACTATGGCTACACCTTC. Protein product: CASSPRAEANYGYTF.

The rearrangement links TRBV19 to TRBJ1-1; D not resolved. In germline, CDR1 is LNHDA, CDR2 SQIVND (reference sequence). With 3 bases removed from V and 3 bases from J, the gap between germline ends came to 8 bases. The CDR3 loop spans 13 amino acids. The CDR3 region has the DNA TGTGCCAGTAGTATTGGGAGGGACACTGAAGCTTTCTTT. It specifies CASSIGRDTEAFF.

Concerning this clone itself: One end of the junction is discordant with germline, which a read error may explain. The chain employs TRBV5-6 and TRBJ1-1; no definite D call. The CDR3 spans 12 residues. Looked up from germline, CDR1 is SGHDT and CDR2 is YYEEEE. CDR3 amino acids: CASSFSNSEAFF. In nucleotides, the CDR3 is TGTGCCAGCAGCTTTTCGAACTCTGAAGCTTTCTTT.

The J gene is TRBJ2-1, the V gene TRBV6-2 or TRBV6-3; D possibly uses TRBD1 or TRBD2 (6 bases each). The V gene's germline CDR1 is MNHEY and CDR2 SVGEGT. The CDR3 is 13 residues long. The germline V and J ends were trimmed by 4 bases and 9 bases, with 13 bases remaining between them. The CDR3 reads CASSLWGAGEQFF. The DNA of the CDR3 is TGTGCCAGCAGTTTATGGGGGGCGGGTGAGCAGTTCTTC.

This CDR3 reads CASSIGPSHIYNEQFF. CDR3 DNA sequence: TGTGCCAGTAGTATAGGTCCTAGCCATATCTACAATGAGCAGTTCTTC. The V gene is TRBV19, the J gene TRBJ2-1; D is possibly TRBD2 (5 bases). With 1 base removed from V and 3 bases from J, the gap between germline ends came to 13 bases. CDR3 length: 16 amino acids. The germline V gene encodes CDR1 LNHDA and CDR2 SQIVND (reference sequence).

The rearrangement uses TRBV27 and TRBJ2-1; 9 bases are shared with TRBD2. Germline trimming cut 1 base from V and 3 bases from J; bases unmatched to any gene: 7. This CDR3 has 17 residues. Germline CDR1 MNHEY, CDR2 SMNVEV (reference sequence). CDR3 in amino acids: CASSLLPLAGFYNEQFF. In DNA form, the CDR3 reads TGTGCCAGCAGTTTATTGCCGCTAGCGGGATTCTACAATGAGCAGTTCTTC.

The chain employs TRBV7-9 and TRBJ2-7, with D perhaps matching TRBD1 (6 bases). CDR1 SEHNR and CDR2 FQNEAQ come from the germline V gene (reference sequence). V lost 1 base and J 0 bases, leaving 7 bases between the germline ends. This CDR3 has 14 amino acids. This CDR3 is CASSLGQASYEQYF. DNA for the CDR3: TGTGCCAGCAGCTTAGGACAGGCCTCCTACGAGCAGTACTTC.

The rearrangement joins TRBV29-1 to TRBJ2-2; D is possibly TRBD2 (6 bases). The V and J ends lost 2 bases and 6 bases respectively, with 16 bases between them. The V gene's germline CDR1 is SQVTM and CDR2 ANQGSEA. CDR3 length: 15 amino acids. The CDR3 DNA reads as TGCAGCGTTGAATGGGTCGGGAGTCGGGCCGGGGAGCTGTTTTTT. Amino acids: CSVEWVGSRAGELFF.

This chain joins TRBV19 and TRBJ2-1; D possibly corresponds to TRBD2 (6 bases). Germline assignment: CDR1 LNHDA and CDR2 SQIVND (reference sequence). The V end lost 6 bases, the J end lost 7 bases, and 19 bases lay between the germline ends. The length of the CDR3 is 15 residues. CDR3 protein: CASRDEGESGNEQFF. The CDR3 DNA sequence: TGTGCCAGTAGGGACGAAGGCGAAAGCGGGAATGAGCAGTTCTTC.

This chain joins TRBV5-4 and TRBJ2-7; TRBD2 is a possible D gene (5 bases). This CDR3 region has 13 residues. Per the germline V gene, CDR1 is SGHNT and CDR2 is YYREEE (reference sequence). The V end lost 6 bases, the J end lost 3 bases, and 13 bases lay between the germline ends. CDR3 sequence (DNA): TGTGCCAGCACAAGGCCGGGGAACTACGAGCAGTACTTC. Its protein product is CASTRPGNYEQYF.

The genes are TRBV6-5 and TRBJ2-7; a weak D match, TRBD2 (6 bases). V was clipped by 0 bases and J by 1 base, with 13 bases between them. This CDR3 contains 16 residues. In germline, CDR1 is MNHEY, CDR2 SVGAGI. CDR3 residues: CASSYSRDSHSYEQYF. CDR3 sequence (DNA): TGTGCCAGCAGTTACTCGCGGGACTCCCATTCCTACGAGCAGTACTTC.